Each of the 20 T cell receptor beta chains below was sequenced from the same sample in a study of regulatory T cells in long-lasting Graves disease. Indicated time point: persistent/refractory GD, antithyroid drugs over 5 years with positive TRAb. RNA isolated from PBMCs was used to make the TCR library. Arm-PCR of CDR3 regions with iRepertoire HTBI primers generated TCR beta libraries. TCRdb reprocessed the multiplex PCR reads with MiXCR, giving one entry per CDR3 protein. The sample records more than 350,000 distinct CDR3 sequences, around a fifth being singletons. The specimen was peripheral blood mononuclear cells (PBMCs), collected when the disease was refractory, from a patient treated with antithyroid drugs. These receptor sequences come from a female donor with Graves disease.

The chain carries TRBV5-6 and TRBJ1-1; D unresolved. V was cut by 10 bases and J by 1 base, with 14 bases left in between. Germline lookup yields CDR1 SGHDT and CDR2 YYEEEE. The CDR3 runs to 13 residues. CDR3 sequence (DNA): TGTGCCTCCGCGGGGATATCGAACACTGAAGCTTTCTTT. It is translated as CASAGISNTEAFF.

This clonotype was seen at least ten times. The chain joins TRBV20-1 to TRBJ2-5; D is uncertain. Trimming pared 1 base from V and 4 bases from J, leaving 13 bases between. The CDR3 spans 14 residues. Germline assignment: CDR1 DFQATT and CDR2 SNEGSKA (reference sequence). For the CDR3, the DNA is TGCAGTGCTAGAGTGCGGTATTTCCCAGAGACCCAGTACTTC. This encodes CSARVRYFPETQYF.

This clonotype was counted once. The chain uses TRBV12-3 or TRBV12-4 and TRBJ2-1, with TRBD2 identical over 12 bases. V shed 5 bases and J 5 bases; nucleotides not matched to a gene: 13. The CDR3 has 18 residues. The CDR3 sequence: CASSPHGRLAGGDNEQFF. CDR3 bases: TGTGCCAGCAGTCCTCACGGTCGCCTAGCGGGGGGGGACAATGAGCAGTTCTTC.

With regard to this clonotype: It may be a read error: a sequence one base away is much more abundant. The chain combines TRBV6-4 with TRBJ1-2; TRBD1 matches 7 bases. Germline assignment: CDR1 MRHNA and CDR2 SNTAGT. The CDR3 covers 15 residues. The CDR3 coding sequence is TGTGCCAGCAGTTACTCTGGGACAGATCCGGGAGGCTTCACCTTC. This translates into CASSYSGTDPGGFTF.

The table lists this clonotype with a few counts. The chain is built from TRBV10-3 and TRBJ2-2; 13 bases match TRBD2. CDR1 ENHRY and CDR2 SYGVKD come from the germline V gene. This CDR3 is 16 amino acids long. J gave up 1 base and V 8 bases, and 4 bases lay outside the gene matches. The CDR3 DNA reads TGTGCCATCCGGACTAGCGGGAGATTGAACACCGGGGAGCTGTTTTTT. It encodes CAIRTSGRLNTGELFF.

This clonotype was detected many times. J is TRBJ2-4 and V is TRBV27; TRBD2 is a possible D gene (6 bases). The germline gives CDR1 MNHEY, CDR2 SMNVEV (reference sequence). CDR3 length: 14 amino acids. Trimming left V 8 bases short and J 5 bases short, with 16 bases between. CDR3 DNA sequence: TGTGCCAGCTCTCGGACCGGGAGACAAAACATTCAGTACTTC. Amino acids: CASSRTGRQNIQYF.

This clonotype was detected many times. CDR3 in amino acids: CASSLVTGETQYF. The CDR3, as DNA: TGTGCCAGCAGCTTGGTGACAGGGGAGACCCAGTACTTC. This sequence joins TRBV7-3 and TRBJ2-5, with 7 bases fitting TRBD1. With 3 bases clipped from V and 5 bases from J, the junction kept 3 bases outside the gene matches. CDR3 length: 13 amino acids. CDR1 is SGHTA and CDR2 is FQGTGA in the germline V gene.

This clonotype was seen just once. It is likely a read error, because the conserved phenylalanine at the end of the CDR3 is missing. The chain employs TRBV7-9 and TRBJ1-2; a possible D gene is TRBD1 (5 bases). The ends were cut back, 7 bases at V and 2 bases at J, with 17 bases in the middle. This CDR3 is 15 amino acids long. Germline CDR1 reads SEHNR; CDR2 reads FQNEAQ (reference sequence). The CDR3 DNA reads TGTGCCAGCACCGGCGCGGGGGGTGAGAACTATGGCTACACCTCC. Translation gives CASTGAGGENYGYTS.

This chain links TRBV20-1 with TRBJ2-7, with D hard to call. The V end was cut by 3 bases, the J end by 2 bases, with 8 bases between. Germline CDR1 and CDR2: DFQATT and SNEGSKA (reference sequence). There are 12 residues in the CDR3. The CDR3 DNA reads TGCAGTGCTAGTGTAGGCCCCTACGAGCAGTACTTC. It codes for CSASVGPYEQYF.

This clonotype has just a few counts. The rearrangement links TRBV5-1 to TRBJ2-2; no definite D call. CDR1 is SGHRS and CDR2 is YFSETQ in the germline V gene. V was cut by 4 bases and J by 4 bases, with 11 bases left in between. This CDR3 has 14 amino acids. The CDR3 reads CASSPLIGTGELFF. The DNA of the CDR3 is TGCGCCAGCAGCCCTTTGATAGGCACCGGGGAGCTGTTTTTT.

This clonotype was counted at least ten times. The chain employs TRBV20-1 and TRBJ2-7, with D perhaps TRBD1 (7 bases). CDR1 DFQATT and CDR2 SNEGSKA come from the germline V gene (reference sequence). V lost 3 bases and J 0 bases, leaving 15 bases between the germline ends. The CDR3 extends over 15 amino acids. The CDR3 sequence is CSASAGQRSSYEQYF. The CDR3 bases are TGCAGTGCTAGTGCGGGACAGAGAAGCTCCTACGAGCAGTACTTC.

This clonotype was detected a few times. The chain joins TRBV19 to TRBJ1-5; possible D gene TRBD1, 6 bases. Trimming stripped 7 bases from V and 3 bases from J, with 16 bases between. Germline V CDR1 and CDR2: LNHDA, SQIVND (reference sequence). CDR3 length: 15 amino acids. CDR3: CASTQDSSINQPQHF. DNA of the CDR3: TGTGCCAGTACCCAGGACAGTAGTATCAATCAGCCCCAGCATTTT.

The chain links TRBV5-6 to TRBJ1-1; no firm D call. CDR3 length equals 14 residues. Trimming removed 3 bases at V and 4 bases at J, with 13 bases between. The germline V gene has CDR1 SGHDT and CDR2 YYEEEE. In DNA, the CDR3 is TGTGCCAGCAGCTCGTTTCAGTGGAGCACTGAAGCTTTCTTT. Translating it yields CASSSFQWSTEAFF.

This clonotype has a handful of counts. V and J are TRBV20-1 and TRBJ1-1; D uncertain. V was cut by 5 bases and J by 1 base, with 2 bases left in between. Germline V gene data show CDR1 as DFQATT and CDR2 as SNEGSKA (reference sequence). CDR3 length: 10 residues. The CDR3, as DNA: TGCAGTGCTCAGAACACTGAAGCTTTCTTT. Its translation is CSAQNTEAFF.

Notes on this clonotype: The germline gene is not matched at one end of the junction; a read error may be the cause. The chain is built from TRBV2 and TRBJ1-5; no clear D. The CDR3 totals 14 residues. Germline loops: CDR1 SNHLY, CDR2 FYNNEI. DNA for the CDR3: TGTGCCATCAGTGAAGGGTCCGGGTACCAGCCCCAGCATTTT. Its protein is CAISEGSGYQPQHF. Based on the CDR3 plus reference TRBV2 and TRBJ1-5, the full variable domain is EPEVTQTPSHQVTQMGQEVILRCVPISNHLYFYWYRQILGQKVEFLVSFYNNEISEKSEIFDDQFSVERPDGSNFTLKIRSTKLEDSAMYFCAISEGSGYQPQHFGDGTRLSIL.

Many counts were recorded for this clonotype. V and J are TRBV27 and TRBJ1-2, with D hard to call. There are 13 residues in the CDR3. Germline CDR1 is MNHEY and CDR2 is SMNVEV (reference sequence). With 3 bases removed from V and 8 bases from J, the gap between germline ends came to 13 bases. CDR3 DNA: TGTGCCAGCAGTTTTGGCCCCACGGACGGCTACACCTTC. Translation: CASSFGPTDGYTF.

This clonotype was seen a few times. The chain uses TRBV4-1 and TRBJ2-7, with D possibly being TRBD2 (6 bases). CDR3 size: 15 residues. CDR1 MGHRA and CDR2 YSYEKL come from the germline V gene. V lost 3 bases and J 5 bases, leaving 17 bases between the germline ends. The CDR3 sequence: CASSQLLEAGDEQYF. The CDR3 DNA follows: TGCGCCAGCAGCCAGCTACTAGAAGCGGGCGACGAGCAGTACTTC.

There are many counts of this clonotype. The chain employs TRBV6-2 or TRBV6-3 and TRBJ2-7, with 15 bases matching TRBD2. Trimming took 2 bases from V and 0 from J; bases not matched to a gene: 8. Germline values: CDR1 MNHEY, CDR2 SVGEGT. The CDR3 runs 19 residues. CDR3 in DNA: TGTGCCAGCAGTTACGACGGGACTAGCGGGAGGAAGAGCTCCTACGAGCAGTACTTC. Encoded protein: CASSYDGTSGRKSSYEQYF.

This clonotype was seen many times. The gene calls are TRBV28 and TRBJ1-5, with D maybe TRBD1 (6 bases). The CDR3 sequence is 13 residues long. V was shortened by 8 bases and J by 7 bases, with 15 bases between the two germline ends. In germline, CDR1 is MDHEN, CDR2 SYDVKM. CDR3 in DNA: TGTGCCAGCGGGGACACAGGGATCCAGCCCCAGCATTTT. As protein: CASGDTGIQPQHF.

This chain's CDR3 is CASRRTGINQPQHF. The CDR3 bases are TGTGCCAGCAGGAGGACAGGGATCAATCAGCCCCAGCATTTT. V usage is TRBV12-3 or TRBV12-4 and J usage is TRBJ1-5, with 8 bases identical to TRBD1. Trimming at V came to 6 bases and at J to 3 bases, leaving 4 bases not matched to a gene. The CDR3 is 14 amino acids.